These 5 T cell receptor beta chains were sequenced from one sample in a study of human CD8 memory T cell subsets. Generation of TCR beta libraries used UMI-labeled 5' RACE. TCRdb reprocessed the 5' RACE reads, keeping one entry per CDR3 protein, no DNA. The listing contains approximately 7,000 distinct CDR3 sequences. Sequencing was done on a sample of CD8+ stem-like memory T cells (TSCM and TCM) sorted from PBMCs. Subset indicated: stem-like memory CD8 T cells (TSTEM), CCR7+ PD-1- TIGIT-. The receptor set was obtained from a human donor in good health.

This clonotype is identified as medium-sized from frequency. The V and J genes are TRBV4-1 and TRBJ2-4. The CDR3 length is 12 residues. Germline values: CDR1 MGHRA, CDR2 YSYEKL. The CDR3 is CASSQDYKNQYF.

The chain joins TRBV27 to TRBJ2-7; TCRdb indicates TRBD1, and absent DNA this call remains unverified. Germline CDR1 MNHEY, CDR2 SMNVEV (reference sequence). This CDR3 comprises 13 residues. CDR3 residues: CASSPGGVYEQYF.

This sequence joins TRBV10-2 and TRBJ2-1. The CDR3 length is 13 residues. Germline lookup yields CDR1 WSHSY and CDR2 SAAADI. The CDR3 loop is CASSMTLYNEQFF.

CDR3 residues: CASSLGGRELFF. This chain connects TRBV11-2 to TRBJ2-2; the TRBD2 assignment by TCRdb is unverifiable without DNA. Germline CDR1 is SGHAT and CDR2 is FQNNGV. The CDR3 runs 12 residues. Combining the CDR3 with reference TRBV11-2 and TRBJ2-2 gives the whole variable domain EAGVAQSPRYKIIEKRQSVAFWCNPISGHATLYWYQQILGQGPKLLIQFQNNGVVDDSQLPKDRFSAERLKGVDSTLKIQPAKLEDSAVYLCASSLGGRELFFGEGSRLTVL.

V gene TRBV6-1 combines with J gene TRBJ2-2. Germline loops: CDR1 MNHNS, CDR2 SASEGT. The CDR3 is 16 amino acids. CDR3 in amino acids: CASSEYRRTVTGELFF.